One and the same sample provided the 3 T cell receptor beta chains below, sequenced in a study of T cell responses to AZD1222 COVID-19 vaccine. The repertoire was sequenced with immunoSEQ multiplex PCR; TCRdb's copy has only in-frame clones and lacks some. The table has 70,000 to 95,000 clones, roughly nine tenths seen once; the top ten hold 4.2%. Sequenced here: peripheral blood, sampled on day 0 of AZD1222 vaccination. Receptor source: an adult in good health.

The gene calls are TRBV5-1 and TRBJ2-5, with D possibly being TRBD1 or TRBD2 (5 bases each). V dropped 0 bases and J dropped 3 bases, with 6 bases sitting between them. The CDR3 is 13 amino acids. The V gene's germline CDR1 is SGHRS and CDR2 YFSETQ. The CDR3 nucleotides read TGCGCCAGCAGCTTGGGAGGGGAAGAGACCCAGTACTTC. Protein: CASSLGGEETQYF.

The J gene is TRBJ1-1, the V gene TRBV19, with D maybe TRBD1 (5 bases). Germline V CDR1 and CDR2: LNHDA, SQIVND (reference sequence). The CDR3 covers 15 residues. V was shortened by 5 bases and J by 0 bases, with 13 bases between the two germline ends. The CDR3, as DNA: TGTGCCAGTAGTGGGCCCGGGGCCATGAACACTGAAGCTTTCTTT. Its translation: CASSGPGAMNTEAFF.

The V call is TRBV5-4, the J call TRBJ1-1; D is ambiguous. In germline, CDR1 is SGHNT, CDR2 YYREEE (reference sequence). The CDR3 has 11 amino acids. Trimming pared 3 bases from V and 2 bases from J, leaving 2 bases between. The CDR3 loop is CASSSNTEAFF. The CDR3 DNA follows: TGTGCCAGCAGCTCCAACACTGAAGCTTTCTTT.